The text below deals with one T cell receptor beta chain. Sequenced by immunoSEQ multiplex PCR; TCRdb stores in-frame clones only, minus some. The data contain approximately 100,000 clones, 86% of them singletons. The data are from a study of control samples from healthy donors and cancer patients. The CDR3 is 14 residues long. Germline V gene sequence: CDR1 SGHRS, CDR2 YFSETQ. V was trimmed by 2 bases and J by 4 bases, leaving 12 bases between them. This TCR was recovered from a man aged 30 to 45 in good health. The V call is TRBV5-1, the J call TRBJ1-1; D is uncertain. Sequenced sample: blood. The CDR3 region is CASSFGVGSTEAFF. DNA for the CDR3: TGCGCCAGCAGCTTTGGTGTGGGGTCCACTGAAGCTTTCTTT.